This T cell receptor (beta chain) was obtained from a study of blood T cells in healthy people across ages. Through a sample-barcoded 5' primer and a J-beta primer mix, a second PCR was run for roughly 7 to 11 cycles. TCRdb re-called the 5' RACE reads through MiXCR, storing one row per CDR3 protein. Here the sample spans about 1.6 million distinct CDR3 sequences, about 31% being singletons. V lost 8 bases and J lost 6; bases outside the gene matches: 4. This CDR3 is 11 amino acids long. CDR1 DFQATT and CDR2 SNEGSKA come from the germline V gene (reference sequence). This TCR derives from a woman aged 30 to 39 in good health. The rearrangement uses TRBV20-1 and TRBJ1-2; TRBD1 aligns across 9 bases. The sequencing input was blood. CDR3 in DNA: TGCAGTCCGACAGGGGGTAATGGCTACACCTTC. It is translated as CSPTGGNGYTF.